This T cell receptor beta chain derives from a study of T cells expressing NK-cell markers. Across the whole study: The authors sequenced eight donors, of whom seven were HCMV-seropositive and one was seronegative. Points from the study as a whole: In four donors, these clonotypes also led the CD3+CD56-NKG2C+ fraction.

Germline V gene data show CDR1 as SGHVS and CDR2 as FQNEAQ. The CDR3 totals 13 residues. From its re-call of the 5' RACE reads, TCRdb lists each CDR3 protein once, without DNA. The ten most abundant clones cover approximately 1.4% of a sample with approximately 440,000 distinct CDR3 sequences. To note about this clonotype: Its antigen is unidentified.

The material sequenced was blood T cells: a sorted CD56 or NKG2C T cell subset, CD4+ or CD8+ T cells, or bulk PBMC T cells (not recorded which). The origin of this receptor is a woman in her forties or fifties in good health. The chain employs TRBV7-8 and TRBJ2-5; TCRdb calls TRBD1, which cannot be checked without DNA. CDR3: CASSMTGGETQYF. Filled out from reference TRBV7-8 and TRBJ2-5, the complete variable domain reads GAGVSQSPRYKVAKRGQDVALRCDPISGHVSLFWYQQALGQGPEFLTYFQNEAQLDKSGLPSDRFFAERPEGSVSTLKIQRTQQEDSAVYLCASSMTGGETQYFGPGTRLLVL.